The 4 T cell receptor beta chains given below trace back to one sample, sequenced in a study of T cell responses to AZD1222 COVID-19 vaccine (dated by TCRdb to the early 2020s). The sample's time point label, decoded: baseline before first vaccination. Preparation of the library involved the immunoSEQ multiplex PCR assay. Sourced from immuneACCESS, this table was stored by TCRdb with only in-frame sequences that have V and J called. A share of the clones is absent; for the studies checked, an unresolved V gene accounts for under half, and the remainder has no known explanation. This sample comprises 200,000 or so clones, around 92% of them detected only once. The ten largest clones capture roughly 9.8% of the sample. The sequencing used peripheral blood, collected on day 0 of AZD1222 vaccination. These receptors were taken from an adult in good health.

The J gene is TRBJ2-7, the V gene TRBV5-1; D is unclear. The CDR3 extends over 16 amino acids. V lost 4 bases to trimming and J lost 7 bases, with 24 bases between them. Germline loops: CDR1 SGHRS, CDR2 YFSETQ. CDR3 nucleotide sequence: TGCGCCAGCAGCGGCATGTTCGAGACCGAGAACGAAGAGCAGTACTTC. It is translated as CASSGMFETENEEQYF.

This rearrangement joins TRBV6-6 to TRBJ2-1; 9 nucleotides align to TRBD2. CDR1 and CDR2 (germline): MNHNY, SVGAGI (reference sequence). V trimming: 5 bases; J trimming: 7 bases; junction bases outside the gene matches: 9. The CDR3 is 15 residues long. The CDR3 DNA follows: TGTGCCAGCAGTACCCGACAGGCGGGAGGGAATGAGCAGTTCTTC. It translates to CASSTRQAGGNEQFF.

This clone is a singleton in its sample. For the CDR3, the DNA is TGTGCCAGCAGCGCATCCGGGACACCTTCCCGCTATGGCTACACCTTC. Protein sequence: CASSASGTPSRYGYTF. The V and J genes are TRBV9 and TRBJ1-2; D perhaps matches TRBD1 (6 bases). CDR1 and CDR2 from the germline V gene are SGDLS and YYNGEE. The CDR3 sequence is 16 residues long. The V gene lost 3 bases and the J gene lost 4 bases, with 19 bases spanning the gap.

The V gene is TRBV19, the J gene TRBJ2-5; D remains ambiguous. Germline V gene data show CDR1 as LNHDA and CDR2 as SQIVND (reference sequence). The CDR3 runs 14 residues. The V end was cut by 3 bases, the J end by 2 bases, with 10 bases between. The CDR3 DNA follows: TGTGCCAGTAGTATTCAAGGGAAACAAGAGACCCAGTACTTC. Protein sequence: CASSIQGKQETQYF. The whole variable domain, filled in from reference TRBV19 and TRBJ2-5, reads DGGITQSPKYLFRKEGQNVTLSCEQNLNHDAMYWYRQDPGQGLRLIYYSQIVNDFQKGDIAEGYSVSREKKESFPLTVTSAQKNPTAFYLCASSIQGKQETQYFGPGTRLLVL.